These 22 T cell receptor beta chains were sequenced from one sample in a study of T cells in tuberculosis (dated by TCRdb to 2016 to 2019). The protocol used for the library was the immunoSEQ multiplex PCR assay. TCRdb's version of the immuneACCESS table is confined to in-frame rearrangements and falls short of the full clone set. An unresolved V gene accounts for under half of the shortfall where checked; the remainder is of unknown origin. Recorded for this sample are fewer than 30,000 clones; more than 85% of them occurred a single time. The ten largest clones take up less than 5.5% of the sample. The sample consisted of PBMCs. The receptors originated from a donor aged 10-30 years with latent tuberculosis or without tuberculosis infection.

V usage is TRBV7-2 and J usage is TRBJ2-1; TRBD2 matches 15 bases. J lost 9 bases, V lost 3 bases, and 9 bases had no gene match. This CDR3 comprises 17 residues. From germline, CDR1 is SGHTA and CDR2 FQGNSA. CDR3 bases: TGTGCCAGCAGCTTTCGGCTAGGACTAGCGGGGGGGACTGAGCAGTTCTTC. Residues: CASSFRLGLAGGTEQFF.

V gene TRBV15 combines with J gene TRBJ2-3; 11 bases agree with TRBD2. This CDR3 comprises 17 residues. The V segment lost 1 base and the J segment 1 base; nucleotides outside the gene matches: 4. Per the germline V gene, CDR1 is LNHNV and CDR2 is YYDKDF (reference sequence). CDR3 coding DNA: TGTGCCACCAGCAGAGGGACACTAGCGGGGGGCACAGATACGCAGTATTTT. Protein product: CATSRGTLAGGTDTQYF. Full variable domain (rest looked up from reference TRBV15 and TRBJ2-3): DAMVIQNPRYQVTQFGKPVTLSCSQTLNHNVMYWYQQKSSQAPKLLFHYYDKDFNNEADTPDNFQSRRPNTSFCFLDIRSPGLGDTAMYLCATSRGTLAGGTDTQYFGPGTRLTVL.

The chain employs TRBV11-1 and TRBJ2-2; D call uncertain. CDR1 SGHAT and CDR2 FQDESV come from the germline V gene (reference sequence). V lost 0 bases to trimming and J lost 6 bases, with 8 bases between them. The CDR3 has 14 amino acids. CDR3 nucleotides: TGTGCCAGCAGCTTAGCGAACCAGGCCGGGGAGCTGTTTTTT. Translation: CASSLANQAGELFF.

The CDR3 DNA reads as TGTGCCAGCAGTTTGACTAGTCGGTCCAAAAACATTCAGTACTTC. Protein sequence: CASSLTSRSKNIQYF. The J gene is TRBJ2-4, the V gene TRBV27; a weak D match, TRBD2 (6 bases). Germline CDR1 reads MNHEY; CDR2 reads SMNVEV (reference sequence). This CDR3 contains 15 residues. V lost 3 bases and J lost 2, with 11 bases in between.

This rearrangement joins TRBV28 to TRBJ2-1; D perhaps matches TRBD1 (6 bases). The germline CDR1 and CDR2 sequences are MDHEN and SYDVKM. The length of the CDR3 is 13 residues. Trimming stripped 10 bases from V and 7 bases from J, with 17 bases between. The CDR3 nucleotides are TGTGCCACGACAGGCCCCTGGGGGAATGAGCAGTTCTTC. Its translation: CATTGPWGNEQFF.

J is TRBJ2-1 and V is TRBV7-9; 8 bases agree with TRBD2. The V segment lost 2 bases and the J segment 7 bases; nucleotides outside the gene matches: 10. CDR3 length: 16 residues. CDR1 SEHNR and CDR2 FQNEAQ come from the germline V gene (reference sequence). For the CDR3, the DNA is TGTGCCAGCAGCTTAAGTTCCAGCGGGAGAAGGAATGAGCAGTTCTTC. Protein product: CASSLSSSGRRNEQFF.

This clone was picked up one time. The CDR3 spells CATSGSGPGDTQYF. The CDR3 nucleotides are TGTGCCACCTCGGGGAGCGGGCCCGGTGATACGCAGTATTTT. The V gene is TRBV28, the J gene TRBJ2-3; D perhaps matches TRBD2 (6 bases). Germline V gene lookup returns CDR1 MDHEN and CDR2 SYDVKM. The CDR3 runs to 14 residues. Trimming shortened V by 10 bases and J by 6 bases, and 20 bases separated the two germline ends.

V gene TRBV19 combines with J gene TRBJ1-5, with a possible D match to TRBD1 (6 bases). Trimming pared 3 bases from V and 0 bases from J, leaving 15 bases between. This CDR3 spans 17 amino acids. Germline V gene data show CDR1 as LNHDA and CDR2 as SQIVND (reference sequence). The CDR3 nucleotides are TGTGCCAGTAGTATCCTCTGGACAGCTTATAGCAATCAGCCCCAGCATTTT. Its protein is CASSILWTAYSNQPQHF.

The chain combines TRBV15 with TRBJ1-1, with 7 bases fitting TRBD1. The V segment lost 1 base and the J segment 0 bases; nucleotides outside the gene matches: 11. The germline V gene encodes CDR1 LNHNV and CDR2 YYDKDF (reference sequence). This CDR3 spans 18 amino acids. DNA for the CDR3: TGTGCCACCAGCAGAGGAAGGAATTGGGGACAGCTGAACACTGAAGCTTTCTTT. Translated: CATSRGRNWGQLNTEAFF.

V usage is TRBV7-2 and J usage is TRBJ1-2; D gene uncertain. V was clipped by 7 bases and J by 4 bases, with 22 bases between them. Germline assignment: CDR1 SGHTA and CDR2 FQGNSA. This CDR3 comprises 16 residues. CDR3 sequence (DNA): TGTGCCAGCACTCTATCGACGGGAGGATCCGGCTATGGCTACACCTTC. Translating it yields CASTLSTGGSGYGYTF. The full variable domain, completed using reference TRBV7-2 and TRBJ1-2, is GAGVSQSPSNKVTEKGKDVELRCDPISGHTALYWYRQSLGQGLEFLIYFQGNSAPDKSGLPSDRFSAERTGGSVSTLTIQRTQQEDSAVYLCASTLSTGGSGYGYTFGSGTRLTVV.

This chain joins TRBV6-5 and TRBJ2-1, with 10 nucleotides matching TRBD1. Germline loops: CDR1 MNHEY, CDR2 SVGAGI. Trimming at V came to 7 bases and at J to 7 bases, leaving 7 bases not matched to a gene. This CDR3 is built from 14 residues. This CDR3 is CASNRQGAGNEQFF. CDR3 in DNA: TGTGCCAGCAACCGACAGGGGGCTGGGAATGAGCAGTTCTTC.

The CDR3 DNA follows: TGTGCCAGCAGTGGGACTAGCTCCAATGAGCAGTTCTTC. It specifies CASSGTSSNEQFF. The chain links TRBV6-5 to TRBJ2-1; 9 bases align to TRBD2. The CDR3 sequence is 13 residues long. V lost 5 bases, J lost 6 bases, and 2 bases stayed unmatched. Germline CDR1 and CDR2: MNHEY and SVGAGI.

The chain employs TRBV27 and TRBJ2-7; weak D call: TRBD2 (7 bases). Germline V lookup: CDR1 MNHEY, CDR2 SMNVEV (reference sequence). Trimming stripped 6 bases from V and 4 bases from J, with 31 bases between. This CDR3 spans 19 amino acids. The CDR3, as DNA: TGTGCCAGCAGGGCCTCCAACACACAGGGAGGGCCCGATTCTTACGAGCAGTACTTC. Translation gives CASRASNTQGGPDSYEQYF.

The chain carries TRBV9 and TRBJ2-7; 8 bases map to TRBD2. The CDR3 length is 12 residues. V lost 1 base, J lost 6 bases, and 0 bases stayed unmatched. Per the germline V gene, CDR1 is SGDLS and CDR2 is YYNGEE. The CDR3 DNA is TGTGCCAGCAGCGTACGGGGGGGCGAGCAGTACTTC. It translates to CASSVRGGEQYF.

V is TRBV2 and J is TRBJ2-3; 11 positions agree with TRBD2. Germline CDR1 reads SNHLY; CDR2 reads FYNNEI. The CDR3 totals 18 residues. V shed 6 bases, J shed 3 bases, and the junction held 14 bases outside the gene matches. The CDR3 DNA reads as TGTGCCAGCAGCCAAAGGGAAACTAGCGGGGGATCGACAGATACGCAGTATTTT. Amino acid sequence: CASSQRETSGGSTDTQYF. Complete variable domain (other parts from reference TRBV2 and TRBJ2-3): EPEVTQTPSHQVTQMGQEVILRCVPISNHLYFYWYRQILGQKVEFLVSFYNNEISEKSEIFDDQFSVERPDGSNFTLKIRSTKLEDSAMYFCASSQRETSGGSTDTQYFGPGTRLTVL.

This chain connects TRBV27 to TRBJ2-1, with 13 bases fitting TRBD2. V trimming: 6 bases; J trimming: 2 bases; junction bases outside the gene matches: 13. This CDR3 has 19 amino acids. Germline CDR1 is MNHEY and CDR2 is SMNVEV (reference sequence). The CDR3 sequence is CASRGGTSGARNTYNEQFF. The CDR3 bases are TGTGCCAGCAGGGGGGGGACTAGCGGGGCCCGAAACACCTACAATGAGCAGTTCTTC.

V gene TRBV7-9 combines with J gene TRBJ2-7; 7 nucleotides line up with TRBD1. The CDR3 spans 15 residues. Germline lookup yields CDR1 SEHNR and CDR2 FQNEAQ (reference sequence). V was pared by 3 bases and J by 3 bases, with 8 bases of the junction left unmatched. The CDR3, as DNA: TGTGCCAGCAGCTTCCCTGAGGGGGCCAGCTACGAGCAGTACTTC. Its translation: CASSFPEGASYEQYF. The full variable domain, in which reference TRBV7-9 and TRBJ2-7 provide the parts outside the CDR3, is DTGVSQNPRHKITKRGQNVTFRCDPISEHNRLYWYRQTLGQGPEFLTYFQNEAQLEKSRLLSDRFSAERPKGSFSTLEIQRTEQGDSAMYLCASSFPEGASYEQYFGPGTRLTVT.

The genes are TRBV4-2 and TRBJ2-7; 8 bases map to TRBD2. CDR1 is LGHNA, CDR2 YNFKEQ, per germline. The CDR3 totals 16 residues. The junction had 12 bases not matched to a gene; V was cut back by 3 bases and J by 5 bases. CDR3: CASSQRAAGDRNEQYF. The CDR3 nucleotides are TGTGCCAGCAGCCAGAGAGCAGCGGGAGATCGGAACGAGCAGTACTTC.

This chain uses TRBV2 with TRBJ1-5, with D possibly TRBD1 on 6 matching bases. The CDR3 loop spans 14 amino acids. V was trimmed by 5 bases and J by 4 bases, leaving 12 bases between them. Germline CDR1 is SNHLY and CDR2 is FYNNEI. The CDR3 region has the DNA TGTGCCAGCAGTTCCACAGGGCCAAATCAGCCCCAGCATTTT. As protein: CASSSTGPNQPQHF.

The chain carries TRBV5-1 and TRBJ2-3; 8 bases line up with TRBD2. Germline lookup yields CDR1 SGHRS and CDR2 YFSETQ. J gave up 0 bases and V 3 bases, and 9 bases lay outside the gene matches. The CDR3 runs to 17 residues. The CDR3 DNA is TGCGCCAGCAGCTCTGGAACTAGCGGTCATAGCACAGATACGCAGTATTTT. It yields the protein CASSSGTSGHSTDTQYF. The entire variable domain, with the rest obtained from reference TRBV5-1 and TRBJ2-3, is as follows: KAGVTQTPRYLIKTRGQQVTLSCSPISGHRSVSWYQQTPGQGLQFLFEYFSETQRNKGNFPGRFSGRQFSNSRSEMNVSTLELGDSALYLCASSSGTSGHSTDTQYFGPGTRLTVL.

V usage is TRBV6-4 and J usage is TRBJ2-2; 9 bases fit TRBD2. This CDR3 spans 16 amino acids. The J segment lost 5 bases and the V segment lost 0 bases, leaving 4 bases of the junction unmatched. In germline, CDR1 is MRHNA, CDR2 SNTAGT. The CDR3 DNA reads TGTGCCAGCAGTGACTCGACAGCGGGAGGAACCGGGGAGCTGTTTTTT. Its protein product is CASSDSTAGGTGELFF.

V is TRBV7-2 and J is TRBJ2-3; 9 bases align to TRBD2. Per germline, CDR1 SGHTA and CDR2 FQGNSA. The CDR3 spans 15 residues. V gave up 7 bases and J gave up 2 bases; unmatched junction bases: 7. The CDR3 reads CASNPAGGNTDTQYF. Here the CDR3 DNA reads TGTGCCAGCAACCCAGCGGGGGGTAACACAGATACGCAGTATTTT.